These 18 T cell receptor beta chains share one sample of origin, sequenced in a study of shared clonotypes between healthy human individuals (dated by TCRdb to 2020 to 2022). Libraries came from the immunoSEQ multiplex PCR assay. TCRdb limited this immuneACCESS table to in-frame rearrangements with V and J called. A share of clones is missing; checked studies link under half to unresolved V genes, and the rest is unexplained. This sample gives about 480,000 clones in total; approximately 79% of them show up just once. The top ten clones comprise roughly an eighth of the sample. The specimen sequenced was PBMCs. The receptors were sampled from a woman aged 40-49 years in good health. Some clones in this sample may be carry-over from other donors' samples.

DNA for the CDR3: TGTGCCAGCAGCTTAGTTATGGGAGCGGTCACAGATACGCAGTATTTT. As protein: CASSLVMGAVTDTQYF. The chain recombines TRBV7-9 with TRBJ2-3; TRBD2 might be the D (5 bases). V lost 1 base and J lost 2, with 13 bases in between. This CDR3 contains 16 residues. Germline V gene data show CDR1 as SEHNR and CDR2 as FQNEAQ (reference sequence).

DNA for the CDR3: TGTGCCAGCAGCTTAGAGGGCGGGAGAAGGGCAGAGACCCAGTACTTC. As protein: CASSLEGGRRAETQYF. The genes are TRBV7-6 and TRBJ2-5, with TRBD2 matching 7 bases. Germline V gene sequence: CDR1 SGHVS, CDR2 FNYEAQ. The CDR3 covers 16 residues. V lost 1 base to trimming and J lost 4 bases; unmatched junction nucleotides: 9.

The chain combines TRBV2 with TRBJ2-1; 10 bases are shared with TRBD2. Trimming removed 1 base from V and 8 bases from J; junction bases left unmatched: 8. Looked up from germline, CDR1 is SNHLY and CDR2 is FYNNEI. CDR3 length: 16 residues. The CDR3, as DNA: TGTGCCAGCAGTGAAGATCCCGGGACTAGCGACTATGAGCAGTTCTTC. Protein product: CASSEDPGTSDYEQFF.

The rearrangement links TRBV5-4 to TRBJ2-7, with 12 bases lining up with TRBD1. Unmatched junction bases numbered 11, after V lost 4 bases and J lost 9 bases. The CDR3 is 15 amino acids. Germline V lookup: CDR1 SGHNT, CDR2 YYREEE (reference sequence). CDR3 sequence reads: CASSGGQGAPVGQYF. In DNA, the CDR3 is TGTGCCAGCAGCGGGGGACAGGGGGCCCCTGTTGGGCAGTACTTC.

This clone was recorded only once. The rearrangement uses TRBV15 and TRBJ1-5; the match to TRBD1 covers 7 bases. The CDR3 extends over 17 amino acids. The junction had 10 bases not matched to a gene; V was cut back by 5 bases and J by 0 bases. The germline CDR1 and CDR2 sequences are LNHNV and YYDKDF (reference sequence). CDR3 sequence (DNA): TGTGCCACCAGCCATGGCAGGGGGGGCGGTAGCAATCAGCCCCAGCATTTT. Protein product: CATSHGRGGGSNQPQHF.

V gene TRBV10-2 combines with J gene TRBJ1-2; no reliable D call. V was clipped by 2 bases and J by 4 bases, with 8 bases between them. Germline V lookup: CDR1 WSHSY, CDR2 SAAADI. The CDR3 consists of 13 residues. DNA for the CDR3: TGCGCCAGCAGTGAGGGCGGCAGCTATGGCTACACCTTC. Encoded protein: CASSEGGSYGYTF.

The chain is built from TRBV5-1 and TRBJ2-6; D not certain. The V end was cut by 0 bases, the J end by 2 bases, with 12 bases between. CDR3 length: 17 amino acids. The germline V gene has CDR1 SGHRS and CDR2 YFSETQ. The DNA of the CDR3 is TGCGCCAGCAGCTTGGTTGCTGGGTCAGCTGGGGCCAACGTCCTGACTTTC. It is translated as CASSLVAGSAGANVLTF. The complete variable domain, with remaining parts taken from reference TRBV5-1 and TRBJ2-6, reads KAGVTQTPRYLIKTRGQQVTLSCSPISGHRSVSWYQQTPGQGLQFLFEYFSETQRNKGNFPGRFSGRQFSNSRSEMNVSTLELGDSALYLCASSLVAGSAGANVLTFGAGSRLTVL.

The chain carries TRBV6-1 and TRBJ2-7; 8 positions agree with TRBD1. Germline lookup yields CDR1 MNHNS and CDR2 SASEGT. The CDR3 is made up of 13 amino acids. The trim removed 10 bases at V and 0 bases at J, leaving 5 bases unmatched. The CDR3 bases are TGTGCCATACAGGGGGGAAGCTCCTACGAGCAGTACTTC. Translation: CAIQGGSSYEQYF.

The chain recombines TRBV20-1 with TRBJ1-2; no clear D. The germline V gene encodes CDR1 DFQATT and CDR2 SNEGSKA (reference sequence). This CDR3 region has 10 residues. V was clipped by 7 bases and J by 1 base, with 4 bases between them. CDR3 in amino acids: CSGHNYGYTF. DNA for the CDR3: TGCAGTGGGCATAACTATGGCTACACCTTC.

The chain has TRBV5-8 and TRBJ2-7, with D perhaps being TRBD1 or TRBD2 (5 bases each). The germline CDR1 and CDR2 sequences are SGHTS and YDEGEE. V lost 4 bases and J lost 0, with 23 bases in between. CDR3 length: 18 residues. CDR3 bases: TGTGCCAGCAGCCAAGGTCCCCCCGGGACCTCGATCTCCTACGAGCAGTACTTC. Translating it yields CASSQGPPGTSISYEQYF.

The chain employs TRBV2 and TRBJ2-2; 10 nucleotides agree with TRBD2. The CDR3 is 16 amino acids. Trimming took 4 bases from V and 2 from J; bases not matched to a gene: 4. CDR1 is SNHLY, CDR2 FYNNEI, per germline. CDR3 sequence (DNA): TGTGCCAGCAGTGTCGGACTAGCGGTTAACACCGGGGAGCTGTTTTTT. Amino acids: CASSVGLAVNTGELFF.

J is TRBJ1-5 and V is TRBV15; D not certain. This CDR3 has 15 residues. The ends were cut back, 0 bases at V and 6 bases at J, with 12 bases in the middle. CDR1 and CDR2 (germline): LNHNV, YYDKDF (reference sequence). The DNA for the CDR3 is TGTGCCACCAGCAGAGATTACGGTTTGGTTCAGCCCCAGCATTTT. As protein: CATSRDYGLVQPQHF.

V gene TRBV19 combines with J gene TRBJ2-7; 9 bases are a match to TRBD1. This CDR3 has 19 residues. The junction had 18 bases not matched to a gene; V was cut back by 3 bases and J by 3 bases. CDR1 is LNHDA and CDR2 is SQIVND in the germline V gene (reference sequence). CDR3 region: CASSITLDRGKTTRYEQYF. The CDR3 DNA reads as TGTGCCAGTAGTATTACTCTAGACAGGGGGAAGACGACGCGCTACGAGCAGTACTTC.

J is TRBJ1-3 and V is TRBV5-4; possibly TRBD1 for D (5 bases). The CDR3 loop spans 15 amino acids. The germline V gene has CDR1 SGHNT and CDR2 YYREEE (reference sequence). V lost 4 bases, J lost 2 bases, and 13 bases lay in between. CDR3 in amino acids: CASSQLMGAGNTIYF. As DNA, the CDR3 is TGTGCCAGCAGCCAATTAATGGGGGCTGGAAACACCATATATTTT.

This clone was counted once. The genes are TRBV11-2 and TRBJ2-7; 11 nucleotides align to TRBD2. From germline, CDR1 is SGHAT and CDR2 FQNNGV. This CDR3 contains 15 residues. With 1 base clipped from V and 4 bases from J, the junction kept 3 bases outside the gene matches. In DNA form, the CDR3 reads TGTGCCAGCAGCTTAGCCCTAGCGGGAGGTTACGAGCAGTACTTC. It encodes CASSLALAGGYEQYF.

The rearrangement links TRBV5-5 to TRBJ2-7; maybe TRBD1 (6 bases). V dropped 4 bases and J dropped 5 bases, with 13 bases sitting between them. The CDR3 spans 13 residues. CDR1 and CDR2 (germline): SGHKS, YYEKEE (reference sequence). The CDR3 here is CASSVGQGNEQYF. CDR3 bases: TGTGCCAGCAGCGTGGGACAAGGTAACGAGCAGTACTTC.

This clone has only a few counts. V usage is TRBV6-1 and J usage is TRBJ1-2; D unclear. Germline lookup yields CDR1 MNHNS and CDR2 SASEGT. The CDR3 loop spans 13 amino acids. V was pared by 7 bases and J by 4 bases, with 13 bases between. CDR3 coding DNA: TGTGCCAGCACCGTAGACCGGGCCTATGGCTACACCTTC. Encoded protein: CASTVDRAYGYTF.

CDR3 DNA sequence: TGCGCCAGCAGCCCACTAGCGGGAGAATACGAGCAGTACTTC. It translates to CASSPLAGEYEQYF. This rearrangement joins TRBV5-1 to TRBJ2-7; TRBD2 agrees at 11 bases. This CDR3 is built from 14 residues. Unmatched junction bases numbered 4, after V lost 4 bases and J lost 4 bases. Germline loops: CDR1 SGHRS, CDR2 YFSETQ.